The clone carrying this T cell receptor beta chain was seen a single time. This sample was included in a study of response to subunit inactivated influenza vaccine. Each CDR3 protein is one row after TCRdb ran MiXCR on the RT-PCR reads. The sample contains 250,000 to 350,000 distinct CDR3 sequences, about 20% of which appear only once. The receptor was derived from a man between 50 and 69 years old who received an inactivated influenza vaccine. Sequences were derived from PBMCs from blood, sampled approximately 20 months after vaccination.

CDR3 loop: CASSHAGVNEQFF. CDR3 nucleotides: TGTGCCAGCAGCCACGCGGGGGTCAATGAGCAGTTCTTC. This chain uses TRBV11-2 with TRBJ2-1; TRBD2 agrees at 7 bases. CDR3 length: 13 amino acids. CDR1 SGHAT and CDR2 FQNNGV come from the germline V gene. Trimming at V came to 5 bases and at J to 6 bases, leaving 4 bases not matched to a gene.